Following are 3 T cell receptor beta chains from one sample sequenced in a study of CD8+CD57+ T cells in acquired aplastic anemia listed by TCRdb under 2018. Sequencing was performed on an Illumina HiSeq 2000. Genomic DNA was used as template for profiling of TCR beta VDJ combinations and CDR3 sequences. TCRdb applied fastp at Q25 and MiXCR to the public reads, then kept only in-frame beta chains. Every CDR3 protein is listed once, alongside the most common genes and DNA of its rows. The sample table records under 250,000 distinct CDR3 sequences; roughly 33% of these occur just once. The ten largest account for roughly 1.1% of the sample. The sample comprised sorted CD4+, CD8+, or CD8+CD57+ T cells (not recorded which) from PBMCs. The receptors shown here come from a human donor in good health, serving as a control.

This clonotype was observed many times. The CDR3 region is CASSESGSNQPQHF. CDR3 nucleotides: TGTGCCAGCAGTGAAAGTGGTAGCAATCAGCCCCAGCATTTT. The chain has TRBV6-1 and TRBJ1-5; the D is unclear. Germline CDR1 and CDR2: MNHNS and SASEGT. The V gene lost 2 bases and the J gene lost 0 bases, with 5 bases spanning the gap. The length of the CDR3 is 14 residues.

With regard to this clonotype: The junction departs from germline at one end; a sequencing error may be responsible. J is TRBJ1-2 and V is TRBV2; TRBD1 matches at 7 bases. This CDR3 comprises 14 residues. Germline V CDR1 and CDR2: SNHLY, FYNNEI. The CDR3, as DNA: TGTCCCAGCAGTGAAAGGGACAGCTACTATGGCTACATCTTC. Translation: CPSSERDSYYGYIF.

This chain joins TRBV5-4 and TRBJ2-7; D not resolved. Germline V gene lookup returns CDR1 SGHNT and CDR2 YYREEE (reference sequence). The V end lost 7 bases, the J end lost 0 bases, and 14 bases lay between the germline ends. The CDR3 runs to 14 residues. CDR3 sequence reads: CASSPSPSSYEQYF. CDR3 sequence (DNA): TGTGCCAGCTCCCCTTCACCTAGCTCCTACGAGCAGTACTTC.